This T cell receptor (beta chain) was identified in a study of beta chain features in type 1 diabetes. Expressed TCRB transcripts were sequenced because the isolated RNA had all been reverse transcribed beforehand. Libraries were prepared by immunoSEQ multiplex PCR; TCRdb keeps only in-frame clonotypes and omits some of them. The repertoire holds under 950,000 clones, with about a sixth as singletons. In this sample, this clone turned up a few times. Its antigen is unidentified. The CDR3 contains 12 residues. V lost 2 bases to trimming and J lost 4 bases, with 5 bases between them. Looked up from germline, CDR1 is SGHTA and CDR2 is FQGNSA. Study observations and caveats: Whether TCRB rearrangement is influenced by HLA type was left unresolved in this analysis. TCRB CDR3 length was moderately but significantly reduced in all four CD4+ subsets of Type 1 diabetes patients. Within the patient group, naive, central memory and Treg TCRB repertoires appeared more similar to each other than within healthy donors.

Stem cell-like memory, regulatory, central memory and naive CD4+ cells were sorted via CD45RO/CCR7/CD25/CD127/CD95/CD27. V usage is TRBV7-2 and J usage is TRBJ1-2; no clear D gene. This sequence originates from a woman between 18 and 29 years old in good health. The sample taken for sequencing was naive CD4+ T cells from blood. CDR3 in amino acids: CASSLSLYGYTF. CDR3 sequence (DNA): TGTGCCAGCAGCTTATCACTCTATGGCTACACCTTC.